The 3 T cell receptor beta chains below all came from one sample that was sequenced in a study of breast tumors, draining lymph nodes, adjacent tissues (dated by TCRdb to the mid-2010s). The library was produced with multiplex PCR. The sample was run on an Illumina HiSeq 2000. TCRdb passed the public sequencing reads through fastp at Q25 and MiXCR, retaining productive beta sequences. Rows are unified per CDR3 protein, each entry keeping the most common DNA and genes. Recorded for this sample are under 110,000 distinct CDR3 sequences; about 29% of them occurred a single time. Under 6.5% of the sample is in the top ten clones. The axillary draining lymph nodes of breast cancer patients were the source of the lymph node samples. The sample consisted of axillary lymph node tissue. These TCRs come from a female donor with breast cancer. Some clones in this sample may be carry-over from other donors' samples.

This clonotype came up a few times. V and J are TRBV7-9 and TRBJ1-1; possibly TRBD1 for D (5 bases). V lost 1 base, J lost 13 bases, and 19 bases lay in between. Germline V gives CDR1 SEHNR, CDR2 FQNEAQ (reference sequence). This CDR3 spans 14 amino acids. The CDR3, as DNA: TGTGCCAGCAGCTTAGGGACCGGGGGGGGTGAGGATTTCTTT. Its protein product is CASSLGTGGGEDFF.

This chain uses TRBV5-1 with TRBJ2-7; a possible D gene is TRBD2 (7 bases). Germline assignment: CDR1 SGHRS and CDR2 YFSETQ. The CDR3 sequence is 13 residues long. V was clipped by 8 bases and J by 10 bases, with 22 bases between them. The CDR3 is CASTGTQSGGQYF. The CDR3 coding sequence is TGCGCCAGTACCGGGACTCAGTCGGGGGGCCAGTACTTC.

This clonotype was counted at least ten times. The V call is TRBV2, the J call TRBJ1-6; 9 positions match TRBD1. This CDR3 is built from 13 residues. V gave up 11 bases and J gave up 10 bases; unmatched junction bases: 9. In germline, CDR1 is SNHLY, CDR2 FYNNEI. The CDR3 bases are TGTGCCGGCACAGGGGGCGCGGGCTCACCCCTCCACTTT. Translated: CAGTGGAGSPLHF. The entire variable domain, with the rest obtained from reference TRBV2 and TRBJ1-6, is as follows: EPEVTQTPSHQVTQMGQEVILRCVPISNHLYFYWYRQILGQKVEFLVSFYNNEISEKSEIFDDQFSVERPDGSNFTLKIRSTKLEDSAMYFCAGTGGAGSPLHFGNGTRLTVT.